The clone carrying this T cell receptor (beta chain) was seen a few times. The sample belongs to a study of CD8+ T cells in alopecia areata. Investigators isolated RNA and reverse transcribed it into cDNA to act as the sequencing template. TCRdb keeps only in-frame clones here, not all; method: immunoSEQ multiplex PCR. The repertoire includes 110,000 or so clones, around 59% of them detected once, and less than 25% sits in the top ten. The CDR3 extends over 12 amino acids. Trimming cost V 6 bases and J 4 bases; bases outside gene matches: 1. The germline gives CDR1 MGHDK, CDR2 SYGVNS. The specimen sequenced was CD8+ T cells sorted from blood. The J gene is TRBJ1-1, the V gene TRBV25-1, with TRBD1 matching over 8 bases. This receptor was identified in a human donor in good health. For the CDR3, the DNA is TGTGCCAGCAGGACAGGGGCCACTGAAGCTTTCTTT. This gives the protein CASRTGATEAFF.